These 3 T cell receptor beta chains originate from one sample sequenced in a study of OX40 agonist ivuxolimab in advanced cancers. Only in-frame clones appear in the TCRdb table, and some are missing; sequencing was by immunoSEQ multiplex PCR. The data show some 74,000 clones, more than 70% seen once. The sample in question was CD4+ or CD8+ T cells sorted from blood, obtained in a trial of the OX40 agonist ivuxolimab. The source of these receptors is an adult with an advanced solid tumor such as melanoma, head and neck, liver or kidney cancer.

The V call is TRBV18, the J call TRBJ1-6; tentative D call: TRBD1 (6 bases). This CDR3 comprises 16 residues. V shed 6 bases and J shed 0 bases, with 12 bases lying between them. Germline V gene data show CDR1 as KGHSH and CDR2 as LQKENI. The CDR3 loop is CASSRQAPSYNSPLHF. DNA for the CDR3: TGTGCCAGCTCCCGACAGGCACCCTCCTATAATTCACCCCTCCACTTT.

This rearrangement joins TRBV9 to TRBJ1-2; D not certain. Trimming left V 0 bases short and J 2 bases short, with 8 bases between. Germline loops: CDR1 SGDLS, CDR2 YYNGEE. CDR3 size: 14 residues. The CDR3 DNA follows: TGTGCCAGCAGCGTAGATACAGAGAACTATGGCTACACCTTC. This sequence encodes CASSVDTENYGYTF.

In nucleotides, the CDR3 is TGTGCCAGTAGTGGAGGGGGTTTGAAGCCCCAGCATTTT. This gives the protein CASSGGGLKPQHF. This chain uses TRBV19 with TRBJ1-5, with D perhaps TRBD1 (6 bases). This CDR3 comprises 13 residues. Per the germline V gene, CDR1 is LNHDA and CDR2 is SQIVND (reference sequence). V was shortened by 5 bases and J by 8 bases, with 13 bases between the two germline ends.